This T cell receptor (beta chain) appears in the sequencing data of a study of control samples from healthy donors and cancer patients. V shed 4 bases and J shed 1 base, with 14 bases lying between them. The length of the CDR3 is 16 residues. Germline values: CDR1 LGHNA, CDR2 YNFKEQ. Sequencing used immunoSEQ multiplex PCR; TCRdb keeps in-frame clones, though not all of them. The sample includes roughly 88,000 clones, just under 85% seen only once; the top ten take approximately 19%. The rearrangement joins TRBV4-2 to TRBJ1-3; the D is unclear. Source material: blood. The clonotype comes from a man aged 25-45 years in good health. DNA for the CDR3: TGTGCCAGCAGCCCCCAGGTACAGTCATCTGGAAACACCATATATTTT. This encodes CASSPQVQSSGNTIYF.